These T cell receptor beta chains were read from a single sample in a study of cytomegalovirus exposure and HLA in healthy donors. The repertoire was sequenced with immunoSEQ multiplex PCR; TCRdb's copy has only in-frame clones and lacks some. The sample lists about 43,000 clones; 80% to 95% were seen once. Sequences were obtained from PBMCs. The source is a man aged 18 to 35 in good health and CMV-seronegative. Each CDR3 is given with its conserved first and last residue. Fields, in order: V gene, D gene, J gene, clone size, CDR3 DNA, CDR3 protein. A D gene is named only where the DNA matches it firmly. For some rows the clone size is stated as once, few or many, or as a class when expanded; others skip it.

v_call: TRBV7-2
d_call: TRBD1
j_call: TRBJ2-5
clone_size: NA
cdr3_nt: TGTGCCAGCAGCGACAGGGGATTGGAGACCCAGTACTTC
cdr3_aa: CASSDRGLETQYF

v_call: TRBV29-1
d_call: TRBD1
j_call: TRBJ2-5
clone_size: NA
cdr3_nt: TGCAGCGTTGAACAGGGGGTCGGAGAGACCCAGTACTTC
cdr3_aa: CSVEQGVGETQYF

v_call: TRBV5-1
d_call: NA
j_call: TRBJ1-5
clone_size: NA
cdr3_nt: TGCGCCAGCAGCCCGCGGGGGGGCGGCAATCAGCCCCAGCATTTT
cdr3_aa: CASSPRGGGNQPQHF

v_call: TRBV10-3
d_call: NA
j_call: TRBJ1-5
clone_size: NA
cdr3_nt: TGTGCCATCAGTGAGTCGGGACAAGGAAATCAGCCCCAGCATTTT
cdr3_aa: CAISESGQGNQPQHF

v_call: TRBV2
d_call: NA
j_call: TRBJ2-1
clone_size: NA
cdr3_nt: TGTGCCAGCAGTGAACAGACTAGATCGAATGAGCAGTTCTTC
cdr3_aa: CASSEQTRSNEQFF

v_call: TRBV27
d_call: TRBD2
j_call: TRBJ2-7
clone_size: NA
cdr3_nt: TGTGCCAGCAGCCAAGACGGGGGGTACTCCTACGAGCAGTACTTC
cdr3_aa: CASSQDGGYSYEQYF

v_call: TRBV5-1
d_call: TRBD2
j_call: TRBJ2-1
clone_size: NA
cdr3_nt: TGCGCCAGCAGCTCCGGATATGGCGGGAGGGCCCAGTTCAATGAGCAGTTCTTC
cdr3_aa: CASSSGYGGRAQFNEQFF

v_call: TRBV5-6
d_call: TRBD2
j_call: TRBJ2-7
clone_size: NA
cdr3_nt: TGTGCCAGCAGCCGGGGGGGGTTCGGGCAGTACTTC
cdr3_aa: CASSRGGFGQYF

v_call: TRBV27
d_call: NA
j_call: TRBJ1-1
clone_size: NA
cdr3_nt: TGTGCCAGCAGGACAGACAAAAACACTGAAGCTTTCTTT
cdr3_aa: CASRTDKNTEAFF

v_call: TRBV19
d_call: NA
j_call: TRBJ2-2
clone_size: NA
cdr3_nt: TGTGCCAGTAGGATCGGCGGGGAGCTGTTTTTT
cdr3_aa: CASRIGGELFF

v_call: TRBV7-9
d_call: TRBD1
j_call: TRBJ2-5
clone_size: NA
cdr3_nt: TGTGCCAGCAGCTTAGGCCAGGGGGCCGCCCAAGAGACCCAGTACTTC
cdr3_aa: CASSLGQGAAQETQYF

v_call: TRBV6-1
d_call: TRBD1
j_call: TRBJ2-5
clone_size: NA
cdr3_nt: TGTGCCAGCAGTGATTCCCGGGGACAGGGGGTCCTTATGGAGGAGACCCAGTACTTC
cdr3_aa: CASSDSRGQGVLMEETQYF

v_call: TRBV9
d_call: TRBD1
j_call: TRBJ2-1
clone_size: NA
cdr3_nt: TGTGCCAGCAGCGCGACACTGGGACAGGGGGCTAACAATGAGCAGTTCTTC
cdr3_aa: CASSATLGQGANNEQFF

v_call: TRBV28
d_call: NA
j_call: TRBJ2-6
clone_size: NA
cdr3_nt: TGTGCCAGCACCTTGGGCGACTCTGGGGCCAACGTCCTGACTTTC
cdr3_aa: CASTLGDSGANVLTF

v_call: TRBV5-8
d_call: TRBD2
j_call: TRBJ2-1
clone_size: NA
cdr3_nt: TGTGCCAGCAGGGTAGGCGGGAGCAATGAGCAGTTCTTC
cdr3_aa: CASRVGGSNEQFF

v_call: TRBV6-5
d_call: NA
j_call: TRBJ2-3
clone_size: NA
cdr3_nt: TGTGCCAGCAGTAACAGACAGCGCTTAGATACGCAGTATTTT
cdr3_aa: CASSNRQRLDTQYF

v_call: TRBV5-4
d_call: NA
j_call: TRBJ1-2
clone_size: NA
cdr3_nt: TGTGCCAGCAGCTTGGGAGGAGGAGGCTATGGCTACACCTTC
cdr3_aa: CASSLGGGGYGYTF

v_call: TRBV19
d_call: TRBD2
j_call: TRBJ2-1
clone_size: once
cdr3_nt: TGTGCCAGTAGTGCCTTAACTAGCGGGAGGGAGAATGAGCAGTTCTTC
cdr3_aa: CASSALTSGRENEQFF

v_call: TRBV9
d_call: NA
j_call: TRBJ2-1
clone_size: once
cdr3_nt: TGTGCCAGCAGCCCCCGTCCAGGCAATGAGCAGTTCTTC
cdr3_aa: CASSPRPGNEQFF

v_call: TRBV27
d_call: NA
j_call: TRBJ1-2
clone_size: NA
cdr3_nt: TGTGCCAGCAGTCCGGGGGGGGTTGGGTTGGGGTATGGCTACACCTTC
cdr3_aa: CASSPGGVGLGYGYTF

v_call: TRBV11-3
d_call: TRBD2
j_call: TRBJ2-1
clone_size: NA
cdr3_nt: TGTGCCAGCAGCTCCCGGCTAGCGGGATCCTACAATGAGCAGTTCTTC
cdr3_aa: CASSSRLAGSYNEQFF

v_call: TRBV18
d_call: TRBD2
j_call: TRBJ2-2
clone_size: NA
cdr3_nt: TGTGCCAGCTCACCCCTAGCGGTGACCACCGGGGAGCTGTTTTTT
cdr3_aa: CASSPLAVTTGELFF

v_call: TRBV7-9
d_call: TRBD1
j_call: TRBJ1-4
clone_size: NA
cdr3_nt: TGTGCCAGCAGCTTAAGAACAGGGGATGAAAAACTGTTTTTT
cdr3_aa: CASSLRTGDEKLFF

v_call: TRBV9
d_call: NA
j_call: TRBJ1-1
clone_size: NA
cdr3_nt: TGTGCCAGCAGCGTAGCCGGGGGACGCACTGAAGCTTTCTTT
cdr3_aa: CASSVAGGRTEAFF

v_call: TRBV28
d_call: TRBD1
j_call: TRBJ2-7
clone_size: NA
cdr3_nt: TGTGCCAGCAGCTCCCCCTCCGGGACAGGGACCTACGAGCAGTACTTC
cdr3_aa: CASSSPSGTGTYEQYF

v_call: TRBV9
d_call: NA
j_call: TRBJ1-3
clone_size: NA
cdr3_nt: TGTGCCAGCACCCCTTGGGCGAGCTCTGGAAACACCATATATTTT
cdr3_aa: CASTPWASSGNTIYF

v_call: TRBV19
d_call: NA
j_call: TRBJ1-2
clone_size: NA
cdr3_nt: TGTGCCAGTAGTATAGACCGGGAGAACTATGGCTACACCTTC
cdr3_aa: CASSIDRENYGYTF

v_call: TRBV15
d_call: NA
j_call: TRBJ2-3
clone_size: NA
cdr3_nt: TGTGCCACCAGCCCCGGGGGCACAGATACGCAGTATTTT
cdr3_aa: CATSPGGTDTQYF

v_call: TRBV4-3
d_call: TRBD2
j_call: TRBJ2-4
clone_size: NA
cdr3_nt: TGCGCCAGCAGCCCTAGCGGGGGGAGACGTGGAAACATTCAGTACTTC
cdr3_aa: CASSPSGGRRGNIQYF

v_call: TRBV9
d_call: NA
j_call: TRBJ2-7
clone_size: NA
cdr3_nt: TGTGCCAGCAGCGTAAGTCTAGCGCAATCCTACGAGCAGTACTTC
cdr3_aa: CASSVSLAQSYEQYF

v_call: TRBV27
d_call: TRBD2
j_call: TRBJ2-7
clone_size: NA
cdr3_nt: TGTGCCAGCTCCCTGGGGGGGAGTCTCTTTTACGAGCAGTACTTC
cdr3_aa: CASSLGGSLFYEQYF

v_call: TRBV9
d_call: NA
j_call: TRBJ2-6
clone_size: NA
cdr3_nt: TGTGCCAGCCAAAGGGAGGGGGGACAACCCTCTGGGGCCAACGTCCTGACTTTC
cdr3_aa: CASQREGGQPSGANVLTF

v_call: TRBV9
d_call: NA
j_call: TRBJ1-4
clone_size: NA
cdr3_nt: TGTGCCAGCAGCGTAGCTCTACAGGGAATTAATGAAAAACTGTTTTTT
cdr3_aa: CASSVALQGINEKLFF

v_call: TRBV7-9
d_call: NA
j_call: TRBJ1-1
clone_size: NA
cdr3_nt: TGTGCCAGCAGTCTTATAACTGAAGCTTTCTTT
cdr3_aa: CASSLITEAFF

v_call: TRBV2
d_call: TRBD1
j_call: TRBJ1-6
clone_size: NA
cdr3_nt: TGTGCCAGCAGGACAGGGGATAATTCACCCCTCCACTTT
cdr3_aa: CASRTGDNSPLHF

v_call: TRBV28
d_call: TRBD2
j_call: TRBJ2-7
clone_size: NA
cdr3_nt: TGTGCGGTTGGTCGGGGGGAGCGCTACGAGCAGTACTTC
cdr3_aa: CAVGRGERYEQYF

v_call: TRBV6-1
d_call: TRBD1
j_call: TRBJ2-5
clone_size: NA
cdr3_nt: TGTGCCAGCAGTGAACCGGGACAGAGACCTGAGACCCAGTACTTC
cdr3_aa: CASSEPGQRPETQYF

v_call: TRBV4-1
d_call: TRBD1
j_call: TRBJ2-7
clone_size: NA
cdr3_nt: TGCGCCAGCAGCCAAGGGGGCGGACAGGCCCACGAGCAGTACTTC
cdr3_aa: CASSQGGGQAHEQYF

v_call: TRBV11-2
d_call: NA
j_call: TRBJ2-3
clone_size: once
cdr3_nt: TGTGCCAGCAGCCACGGTCCCGGGACATGGGATCCTAGCACAGATACGCAGTATTTT
cdr3_aa: CASSHGPGTWDPSTDTQYF

v_call: TRBV29-1
d_call: TRBD2
j_call: TRBJ2-3
clone_size: NA
cdr3_nt: TGCAGCGTCGGGGGGGGGTTTACAGATACGCAGTATTTT
cdr3_aa: CSVGGGFTDTQYF

v_call: TRBV28
d_call: NA
j_call: TRBJ1-2
clone_size: NA
cdr3_nt: TGTGCCAGCAGAAAAACAGGCGCCTATGGCTACACCTTC
cdr3_aa: CASRKTGAYGYTF

v_call: TRBV5-4
d_call: TRBD1
j_call: TRBJ1-2
clone_size: NA
cdr3_nt: TGTGCCAGCAGCGACCCGGGACAGTGGAAAGGCTACACCTTC
cdr3_aa: CASSDPGQWKGYTF

v_call: TRBV2
d_call: TRBD2
j_call: TRBJ2-1
clone_size: NA
cdr3_nt: TGTGCCAGCCGACTAGCGGGAGTCTACAATGAGCAGTTCTTC
cdr3_aa: CASRLAGVYNEQFF

v_call: TRBV7-2
d_call: TRBD2
j_call: TRBJ2-7
clone_size: NA
cdr3_nt: TGTGCCAGCAGCTTAGTGGCGGCGGGGGGGCCGCTCGAGCAGTACTTC
cdr3_aa: CASSLVAAGGPLEQYF

v_call: TRBV19
d_call: TRBD1
j_call: TRBJ2-2
clone_size: NA
cdr3_nt: TGTGCCAGTAGTCTTAATTACCCCCGGGACAGATGGAACACCGGGGAGCTGTTTTTT
cdr3_aa: CASSLNYPRDRWNTGELFF

v_call: TRBV11-1
d_call: TRBD1
j_call: TRBJ2-2
clone_size: NA
cdr3_nt: TGTGCCAGCAGCCTCCGACAGGGGGCGGCCACCGGGGAGCTGTTTTTT
cdr3_aa: CASSLRQGAATGELFF

v_call: TRBV20-1
d_call: NA
j_call: TRBJ2-7
clone_size: NA
cdr3_nt: TGCAGTGCGGACTACCGTTACGAGCAGTACTTC
cdr3_aa: CSADYRYEQYF

v_call: TRBV11-2
d_call: TRBD1
j_call: TRBJ2-1
clone_size: NA
cdr3_nt: TGTGCCAGCAGCTACCGGAGACAGGGGAGCAATGAGCAGTTCTTC
cdr3_aa: CASSYRRQGSNEQFF

v_call: TRBV7-9
d_call: TRBD1
j_call: TRBJ2-1
clone_size: NA
cdr3_nt: TGTGCCAGCAGCCGTACCGGGACAGCATTCTACAATGAGCAGTTCTTC
cdr3_aa: CASSRTGTAFYNEQFF

v_call: TRBV6-5
d_call: NA
j_call: TRBJ2-1
clone_size: NA
cdr3_nt: TGTGCCAGCAGTTCGACAGCCCCGACGCCCTACAATGAGCAGTTCTTC
cdr3_aa: CASSSTAPTPYNEQFF

v_call: TRBV5-1
d_call: NA
j_call: TRBJ2-2
clone_size: NA
cdr3_nt: TGCGCCACCACCCGCACAGGACCCGGGGAGCTGTTTTTT
cdr3_aa: CATTRTGPGELFF

v_call: TRBV6-5
d_call: TRBD1
j_call: TRBJ1-1
clone_size: NA
cdr3_nt: TGTGCCAGCAGCTTACAGGGGTTGGACACTGAAGCTTTCTTT
cdr3_aa: CASSLQGLDTEAFF

v_call: TRBV7-8
d_call: TRBD1
j_call: TRBJ2-3
clone_size: NA
cdr3_nt: TGTGCCAGCAGCGGCGGACAGGGAACAGATACGCAGTATTTT
cdr3_aa: CASSGGQGTDTQYF

v_call: TRBV5-3
d_call: TRBD1
j_call: TRBJ2-7
clone_size: NA
cdr3_nt: TGTGCCAGAAGCCTGGACAGGGGAAGACCCTACGAGCAGTACTTC
cdr3_aa: CARSLDRGRPYEQYF

v_call: TRBV6-4
d_call: TRBD2
j_call: TRBJ2-1
clone_size: NA
cdr3_nt: TGTGCCAGCAGTGAGGGGGGGGGCTCCTACAATGAGCAGTTCTTC
cdr3_aa: CASSEGGGSYNEQFF

v_call: TRBV19
d_call: NA
j_call: TRBJ2-7
clone_size: NA
cdr3_nt: TGTGCCAGTAGTTCTCGACAGGTTGCCTACGAGCAGTACTTC
cdr3_aa: CASSSRQVAYEQYF

v_call: TRBV12-5
d_call: TRBD1
j_call: TRBJ2-5
clone_size: NA
cdr3_nt: TGTGCTAGTGGCCCTGGGGTGTGGACAGGGGTGAAAGAAGAGACCCAGTACTTC
cdr3_aa: CASGPGVWTGVKEETQYF

v_call: TRBV7-6
d_call: NA
j_call: TRBJ2-5
clone_size: NA
cdr3_nt: TGTGCCAGCAGCTCCACAGGGAGGGCCCAAGAGACCCAGTACTTC
cdr3_aa: CASSSTGRAQETQYF

v_call: TRBV28
d_call: NA
j_call: TRBJ1-2
clone_size: NA
cdr3_nt: TGTGCCAGCACCCTAATCACAGGGATTAACTATGGCTACACCTTC
cdr3_aa: CASTLITGINYGYTF